Listed below are T cell receptor beta chains from one sample, sequenced in a study of cytomegalovirus exposure and HLA in healthy donors. The protocol was immunoSEQ multiplex PCR, while the TCRdb copy is restricted to in-frame clones and leaves out a portion. Altogether some 150,000 clones are present, about two thirds being singletons, with the ten largest covering about 3.9%. Sample: PBMCs. The receptor set was obtained from a man aged 50 to 60 in good health and CMV-seropositive. Each CDR3 is given with its conserved first and last residue. A D gene is named only where the DNA matches it firmly. Clone sizes are given selectively: once, few, many, or a class where the clone is expanded.

D	size	V	J	CDR3	DNA
.	.	TRBV6-6	TRBJ2-5	CASSYTADSLQNSQYF	TGTGCCAGCAGTTACACCGCGGACAGCCTCCAAAATAGCCAGTACTTC
TRBD1	.	TRBV11-3	TRBJ1-1	CASSLDRWDRRNTEAFF	TGTGCCAGCAGCTTAGATAGGTGGGACAGGAGGAACACTGAAGCTTTCTTT
TRBD1	.	TRBV2	TRBJ2-3	CASSRDRGDDTQYF	TGTGCCAGCAGCAGGGACAGGGGTGACGATACGCAGTATTTT
TRBD1	.	TRBV6-1	TRBJ1-1	CASSSTGGYTEAFF	TGTGCCAGCAGTTCAACAGGGGGCTACACTGAAGCTTTCTTT
TRBD1	few	TRBV27	TRBJ1-1	CASSRDRANTEAFF	TGTGCCAGCAGTCGGGACAGGGCGAACACTGAAGCTTTCTTT
.	.	TRBV2	TRBJ1-2	CASSETGNYGYTF	TGTGCCAGCAGTGAAACAGGGAACTATGGCTACACCTTC
.	.	TRBV2	TRBJ2-5	CASSGISGQETQYF	TGTGCCAGCAGTGGGATTAGCGGACAAGAGACCCAGTACTTC
.	.	TRBV6-1	TRBJ1-1	CASSAGGHTEAFF	TGTGCCAGCAGTGCCGGAGGGCACACTGAAGCTTTCTTT
.	.	TRBV4-1	TRBJ2-7	CASSQDVDSKQYF	TGCGCCAGCAGCCAAGACGTGGACAGCAAGCAGTACTTC
TRBD1	.	TRBV7-9	TRBJ2-7	CASSLGRTGIPYEQYF	TGTGCCAGCAGCTTAGGCAGGACAGGGATCCCCTACGAGCAGTACTTC
TRBD1	.	TRBV6-6	TRBJ2-7	CASSRTGEGYEQYF	TGTGCCAGCAGCCGGACAGGGGAAGGCTACGAGCAGTACTTC
TRBD2	.	TRBV27	TRBJ2-5	CASSLSGRPGETQYF	TGTGCCAGCAGTTTGAGCGGGAGGCCGGGAGAGACCCAGTACTTC
.	.	TRBV19	TRBJ1-5	CASSMSGDSNQPQHF	TGTGCCAGTAGTATGTCGGGGGACAGCAATCAGCCCCAGCATTTT
TRBD1	.	TRBV28	TRBJ1-5	CASSFQGGNQPQHF	TGTGCCAGCAGTTTCCAGGGGGGAAATCAGCCCCAGCATTTT
.	.	TRBV5-1	TRBJ1-1	CASRSDTSNTEAFF	TGCGCCAGCAGGTCGGACACCTCGAACACTGAAGCTTTCTTT
TRBD1	few	TRBV7-9	TRBJ2-7	CSSSQTGDEQYF	TGTTCCAGCAGCCAGACAGGGGACGAGCAGTACTTC
.	.	TRBV11-1	TRBJ1-2	CASSMRGRSYGYTF	TGTGCCAGCAGCATGCGGGGCAGATCCTATGGCTACACCTTC
TRBD1	.	TRBV10-2	TRBJ1-2	CASSESITGVGYGYTF	TGCGCCAGCAGTGAGTCAATAACAGGGGTGGGCTATGGCTACACCTTC
.	.	TRBV6-5	TRBJ1-1	CASSYGGFMNTEAFF	TGTGCCAGCAGTTACGGTGGCTTCATGAACACTGAAGCTTTCTTT
TRBD1	.	TRBV19	TRBJ1-2	CASSISPSGQGVAYGYTF	TGTGCCAGTAGTATTTCACCTTCGGGACAGGGAGTAGCGTATGGCTACACCTTC
.	once	TRBV27	TRBJ1-6	CASSPEDLSPLHF	TGTGCCAGCAGTCCCGAGGATCTTTCACCCCTCCACTTT
.	once	TRBV6-5	TRBJ2-7	CASSYGQDWNEQYF	TGTGCCAGCAGTTACGGGCAGGATTGGAACGAGCAGTACTTC
TRBD2	few	TRBV2	TRBJ2-1	CASSDHGRATEQFF	TGTGCCAGCAGTGACCACGGGAGGGCCACCGAGCAGTTCTTC
TRBD1	few	TRBV18	TRBJ2-2	CASSPDRVRNTGELFF	TGTGCCAGCTCACCCGACAGGGTCCGGAACACCGGGGAGCTGTTTTTT
.	few	TRBV6-5	TRBJ1-1	CASSYGRNTEAFF	TGTGCCAGCAGTTATGGCCGGAACACTGAAGCTTTCTTT
.	once	TRBV11-2	TRBJ2-7	CASSEGSFEQYF	TGTGCCAGCAGCGAAGGGAGTTTCGAGCAGTACTTC
TRBD2	.	TRBV7-9	TRBJ2-5	CASSLGLAGGGETQYF	TGTGCCAGCAGCTTAGGCCTAGCGGGAGGCGGGGAGACCCAGTACTTC
TRBD1	once	TRBV7-9	TRBJ1-4	CASTNLPGQGEEKLFF	TGTGCCAGCACCAACTTACCGGGACAGGGGGAAGAAAAACTGTTTTTT
.	.	TRBV4-1	TRBJ1-1	CASSQDPGRQMNTEAFF	TGCGCCAGCAGCCAAGATCCCGGAAGACAGATGAACACTGAAGCTTTCTTT
.	few	TRBV5-4	TRBJ2-2	CASSPPSVGTGELFF	TGTGCCAGCAGCCCTCCTAGCGTCGGGACCGGGGAGCTGTTTTTT
.	.	TRBV11-2	TRBJ1-1	CASTSRGDATGRGNTEAFF	TGTGCCAGCACCTCTAGAGGGGACGCTACAGGCAGGGGGAACACTGAAGCTTTCTTT
.	.	TRBV5-1	TRBJ2-2	CASSLEGGNTGELFF	TGCGCCAGCAGCTTGGAGGGAGGGAACACCGGGGAGCTGTTTTTT
TRBD1	.	TRBV7-2	TRBJ2-1	CASSQGQLSLYNEQFF	TGTGCCAGCAGCCAGGGACAGCTTTCTCTCTACAATGAGCAGTTCTTC
TRBD1	.	TRBV18	TRBJ1-4	CASSGDSLNEKLFF	TGTGCCAGCTCCGGGGACAGCCTAAATGAAAAACTGTTTTTT
.	.	TRBV10-3	TRBJ1-6	CAISANGQNSPLHF	TGTGCCATCAGCGCAAACGGACAGAACTCACCCCTCCACTTT
.	.	TRBV7-3	TRBJ1-1	CASSLEGGWGTAAFF	TGTGCCAGCAGCTTAGAGGGAGGGTGGGGTACTGCAGCTTTCTTT
TRBD1	.	TRBV5-6	TRBJ1-1	CASSFRGTGPNGAFF	TGTGCCAGCAGCTTTCGCGGGACAGGGCCCAATGGAGCTTTCTTT
.	few	TRBV14	TRBJ1-1	CASSQDLGRNTEAFF	TGTGCCAGCAGCCAAGATCTAGGCAGGAACACTGAAGCTTTCTTT
.	many	TRBV6-1	TRBJ1-1	CASRQSLGGNTEAFF	TGTGCCAGCCGACAATCCTTGGGGGGGAACACTGAAGCTTTCTTT
.	once	TRBV7-9	TRBJ1-4	CASSLRGENEKLFF	TGTGCCAGCAGCTTAAGGGGCGAGAATGAAAAACTGTTTTTT
TRBD1	.	TRBV11-1	TRBJ1-1	CASSSEGQLSNTEAFF	TGTGCCAGCAGCTCCGAGGGACAGTTGTCGAACACTGAAGCTTTCTTT